This T cell receptor beta chain was retrieved from a study of CD8+ T cells in alopecia areata. Overall study results and limits: Clonality exceeded that of normal scalp in lesional scalp, most notably in alopecia totalis/universalis. Normal-skin resident alphabeta T cells also appear among scalp sample sequences.

Points on this clone: Its antigen is still unknown.

The sequencing template was cDNA reverse transcribed from extracted RNA. Data came from immunoSEQ multiplex PCR; TCRdb stores just in-frame clones and leaves some out. The sample has fewer than 250,000 clones; roughly two fifths are singletons. Described treatment: oral pan-JAK inhibitor, 5-10 mg twice daily. The investigators collected lesional scalp punch biopsies and peripheral blood from alopecia areata patients. PBMCs, the starting material, were the source of sorted CD4+ and CD8+ T cells. This CDR3 region has 16 residues. V gave up 1 base and J gave up 1 base, with 13 bases separating them. CDR1 is MNHNS, CDR2 SASEGT, per germline.

The sample in question was CD4+ T cells sorted from blood, obtained around week 37, from a patient treated with tofacitinib. The TCR comes from a human donor with alopecia areata. The chain combines TRBV6-1 with TRBJ1-1; D gene uncertain. CDR3 in amino acids: CASSEGGVISNTEAFF. The CDR3 DNA follows: TGTGCCAGCAGTGAAGGTGGGGTTATCTCGAACACTGAAGCTTTCTTT.